This T cell receptor (beta chain) was obtained from a study of blood T cells in healthy people across ages. Sample-barcoded 5' priming and a J-beta primer mix drove a second PCR of roughly 7 to 11 cycles. Each CDR3 protein gets one entry after TCRdb re-called the 5' RACE reads with MiXCR. This sample has roughly 570,000 distinct CDR3 sequences; roughly a quarter occur once, and the top ten carry under 20%. To note about this clonotype: The junction departs from the called germline gene at one end, perhaps through a read error.

Germline V gene sequence: CDR1 LGHDT, CDR2 YNNKEL (reference sequence). The CDR3 runs to 11 residues. The TCR sequence derives from a woman between 70 and 85 years old in good health. Material: blood. This rearrangement joins TRBV3-1 to TRBJ1-6; D is ambiguous. In DNA form, the CDR3 reads TGTGGCAGCAGCCAAGGTCCGCCCCTCCACTTT. This translates into CGSSQGPPLHF.